This TCR beta chain stems from a study of identical twins. Study observations and caveats: A lower insertion count was a feature of abundant cord blood beta clonotypes, with no such feature in memory repertoires. Conclusions relied on cross-sectional statistical analysis, not following the same donors.

This CDR3 has 15 amino acids. Germline V CDR1 and CDR2: ENHRY, SYGVKD. V was trimmed by 6 bases and J by 1 base, leaving 15 bases between them. In its sample, this clonotype was seen a few times. Its antigen is unknown. TCRdb re-called the 5' RACE reads through MiXCR, storing one row per CDR3 protein. Of hundreds of thousands of distinct CDR3 sequences listed, roughly an eighth are singletons. These data were also filed under a second study, of yellow fever vaccine responses in identical twins.

Sample: CD8+ T cells sorted from blood. The TCR sequence derives from a woman aged 18-30 years in good health. The chain is built from TRBV10-3 and TRBJ1-2; D unresolved. The DNA of the CDR3 is TGTGCCATCAGAATTCTCACAGAGTATAACTATGGCTACACCTTC. Protein sequence: CAIRILTEYNYGYTF.